This entry features one T cell receptor (beta chain) sequence. This specimen belongs to a study of blood T cell repertoires in COVID-19. The CDR3 extends over 13 amino acids. Per germline, CDR1 MNHEY and CDR2 SVGAGI. Trimming removed 8 bases from V and 2 bases from J; junction bases left unmatched: 3. Repertoires were generated with immunoSEQ multiplex PCR, while TCRdb's copy carries only in-frame clones and drops some. The table has nearly 300,000 clones, roughly 86% seen once. The chain is built from TRBV6-5 and TRBJ2-5, with TRBD2 matching over 9 bases. This sequence originates from a woman aged 45-59 years who had been exposed to COVID-19. Sequencing was performed on PBMCs or T cells enriched from blood (not recorded which). The CDR3 spells CASLGLAQETQYF. DNA for the CDR3: TGTGCCAGCCTGGGACTAGCACAAGAGACCCAGTACTTC.